This TCR beta chain was captured by sequencing in a study of identical twins. Broader study findings: It was possible that invariant MAIT and iNKT cells partly confounded the zero-insertion analyses. A lower insertion count was a feature of abundant cord blood beta clonotypes, with no such feature in memory repertoires.

About this clonotype itself: What it binds is not known.

TCRdb re-analysed the 5' RACE reads in MiXCR, keeping a single row per CDR3 protein. The sample records fewer than 650,000 distinct CDR3 sequences, under 8.5% being singletons. V was pared by 8 bases and J by 2 bases, with 14 bases between. CDR1 MNHGY and CDR2 SVAAGI come from the germline V gene. The CDR3 has 14 residues. The data also belong to a second study, concerning yellow fever vaccine responses in identical twins.

The chain joins TRBV6-9 to TRBJ2-3; D remains ambiguous. The receptor was isolated from a woman between 18 and 30 years old in good health. Sequenced input: PBMCs. CDR3 sequence (DNA): TGTGCCAGCTGGGCCTCGGCGGCCACAGATACGCAGTATTTT. Protein: CASWASAATDTQYF.